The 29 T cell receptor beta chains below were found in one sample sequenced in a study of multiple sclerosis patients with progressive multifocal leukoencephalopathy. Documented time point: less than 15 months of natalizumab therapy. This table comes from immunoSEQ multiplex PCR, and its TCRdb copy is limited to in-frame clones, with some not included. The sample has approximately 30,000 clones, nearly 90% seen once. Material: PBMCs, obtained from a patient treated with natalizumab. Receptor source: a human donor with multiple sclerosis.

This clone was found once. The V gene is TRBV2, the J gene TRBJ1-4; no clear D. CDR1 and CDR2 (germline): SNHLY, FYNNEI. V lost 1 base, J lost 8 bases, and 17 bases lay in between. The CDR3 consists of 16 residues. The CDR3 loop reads CASSEVKHDLQEKLFF. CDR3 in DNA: TGTGCCAGCAGTGAAGTTAAACATGACCTCCAGGAAAAACTGTTTTTT.

CDR3 protein: CASSHGPDTDTQYF. The CDR3, as DNA: TGTGCCAGCAGCCACGGACCGGACACAGATACGCAGTATTTT. This rearrangement joins TRBV5-4 to TRBJ2-3; D is unclear. The CDR3 length is 14 residues. The germline CDR1 and CDR2 sequences are SGHNT and YYREEE (reference sequence). V shed 4 bases and J shed 2 bases, with 11 bases lying between them.

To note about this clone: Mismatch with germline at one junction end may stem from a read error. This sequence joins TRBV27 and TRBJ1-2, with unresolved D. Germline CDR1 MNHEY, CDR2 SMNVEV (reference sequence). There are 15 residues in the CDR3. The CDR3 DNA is TGTGCCAGCAGTCTATCCCTGAGGGTCTCGGGGGGCTACACCTTC. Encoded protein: CASSLSLRVSGGYTF.

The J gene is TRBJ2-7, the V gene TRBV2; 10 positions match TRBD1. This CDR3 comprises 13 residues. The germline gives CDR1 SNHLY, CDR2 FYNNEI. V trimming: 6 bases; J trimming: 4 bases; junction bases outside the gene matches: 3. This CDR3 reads CASRGQGDYEQYF. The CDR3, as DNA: TGTGCCAGCAGAGGACAGGGGGATTACGAGCAGTACTTC.

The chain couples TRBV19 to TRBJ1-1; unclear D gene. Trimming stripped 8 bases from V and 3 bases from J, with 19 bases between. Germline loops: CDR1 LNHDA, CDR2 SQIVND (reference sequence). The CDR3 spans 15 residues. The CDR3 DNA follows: TGTGCCAGTGATCCCGGGAGGTCGGTCGACACTGAAGCTTTCTTT. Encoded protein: CASDPGRSVDTEAFF.

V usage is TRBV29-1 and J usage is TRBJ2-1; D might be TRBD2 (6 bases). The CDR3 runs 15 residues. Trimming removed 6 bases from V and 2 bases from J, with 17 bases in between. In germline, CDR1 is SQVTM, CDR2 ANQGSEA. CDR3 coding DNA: TGCAGCGTCCACAAGGAGGAGGGTACCTACAATGAGCAGTTCTTC. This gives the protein CSVHKEEGTYNEQFF.

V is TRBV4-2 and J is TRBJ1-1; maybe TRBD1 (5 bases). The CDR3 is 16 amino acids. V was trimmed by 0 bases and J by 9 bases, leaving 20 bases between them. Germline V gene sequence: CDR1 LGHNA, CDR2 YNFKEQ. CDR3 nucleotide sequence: TGTGCCAGCAGCCAAGAAATAACTTCCGCGGGGACGAAAGCTTTCTTT. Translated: CASSQEITSAGTKAFF.

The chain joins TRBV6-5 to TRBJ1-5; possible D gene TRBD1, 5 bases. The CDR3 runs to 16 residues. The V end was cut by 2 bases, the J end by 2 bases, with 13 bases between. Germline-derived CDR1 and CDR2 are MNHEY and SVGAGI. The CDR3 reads CASSYQGPRGNQPQHF. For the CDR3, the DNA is TGTGCCAGCAGTTACCAGGGACCCCGGGGCAATCAGCCCCAGCATTTT.

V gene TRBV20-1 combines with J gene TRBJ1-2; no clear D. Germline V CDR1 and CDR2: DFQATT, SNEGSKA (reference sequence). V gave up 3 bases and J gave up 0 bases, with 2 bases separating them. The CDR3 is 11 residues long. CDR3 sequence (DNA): TGCAGTGCTAGGCCTAACTATGGCTACACCTTC. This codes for CSARPNYGYTF.

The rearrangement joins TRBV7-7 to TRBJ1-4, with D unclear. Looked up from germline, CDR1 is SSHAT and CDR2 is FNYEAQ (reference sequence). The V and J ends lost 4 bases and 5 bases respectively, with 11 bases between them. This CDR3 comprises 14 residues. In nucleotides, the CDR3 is TGTGCCAGCAGCTCCCGGGTCTTAAATGAAAAACTGTTTTTT. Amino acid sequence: CASSSRVLNEKLFF.

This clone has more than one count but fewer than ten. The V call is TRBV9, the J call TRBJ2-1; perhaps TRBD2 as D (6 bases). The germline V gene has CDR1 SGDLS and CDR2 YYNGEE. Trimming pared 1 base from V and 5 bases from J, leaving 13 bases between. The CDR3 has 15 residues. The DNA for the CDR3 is TGTGCCAGCAGCGTATCCGGAGGGCCTAACAATGAGCAGTTCTTC. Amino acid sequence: CASSVSGGPNNEQFF. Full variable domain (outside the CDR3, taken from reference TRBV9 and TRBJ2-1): DSGVTQTPKHLITATGQRVTLRCSPRSGDLSVYWYQQSLDQGLQFLIQYYNGEERAKGNILERFSAQQFPDLHSELNLSSLELGDSALYFCASSVSGGPNNEQFFGPGTRLTVL.

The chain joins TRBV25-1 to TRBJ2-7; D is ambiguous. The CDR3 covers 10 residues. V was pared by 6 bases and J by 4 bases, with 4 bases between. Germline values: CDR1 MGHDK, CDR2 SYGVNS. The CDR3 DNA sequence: TGTGCCAGCAGAGGTTACGAGCAGTACTTC. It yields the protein CASRGYEQYF.

In nucleotides, the CDR3 is TGTGCCATCAGTGAGTCCGGTCCAGGCTCTGGGGCCAACGTCCTGACTTTC. Amino acids: CAISESGPGSGANVLTF. V is TRBV10-3 and J is TRBJ2-6; D uncertain. Trimming cost V 0 bases and J 0 bases, with 9 bases left between them. CDR3 length equals 17 residues. Looked up from germline, CDR1 is ENHRY and CDR2 is SYGVKD.

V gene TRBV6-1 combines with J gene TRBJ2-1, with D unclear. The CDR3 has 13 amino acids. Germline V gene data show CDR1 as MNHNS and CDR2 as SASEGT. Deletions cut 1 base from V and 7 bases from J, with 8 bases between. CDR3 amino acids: CASSEGLWNEQFF. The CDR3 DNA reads TGTGCCAGCAGTGAAGGTCTGTGGAATGAGCAGTTCTTC.

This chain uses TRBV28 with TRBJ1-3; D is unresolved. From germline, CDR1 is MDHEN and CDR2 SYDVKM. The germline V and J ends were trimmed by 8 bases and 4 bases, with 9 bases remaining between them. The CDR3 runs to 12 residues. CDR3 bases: TGTGCCAGCGCGGTACCCGGAAACACCATATATTTT. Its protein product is CASAVPGNTIYF.

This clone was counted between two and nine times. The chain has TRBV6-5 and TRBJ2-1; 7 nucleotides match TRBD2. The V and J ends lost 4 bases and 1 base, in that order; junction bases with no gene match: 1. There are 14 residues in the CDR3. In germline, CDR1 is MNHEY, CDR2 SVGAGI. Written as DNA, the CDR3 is TGTGCCAGCAGTTCGGGGGGTTCCTACAATGAGCAGTTCTTC. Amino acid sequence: CASSSGGSYNEQFF.

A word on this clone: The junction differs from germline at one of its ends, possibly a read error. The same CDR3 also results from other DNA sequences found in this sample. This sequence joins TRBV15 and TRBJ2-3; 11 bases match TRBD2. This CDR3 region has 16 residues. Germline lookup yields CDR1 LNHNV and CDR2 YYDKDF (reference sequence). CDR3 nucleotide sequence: TGTGCCACTAGCATTCTACTAGCGGGGGACGGGGATACGCAGTATTTT. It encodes CATSILLAGDGDTQYF.

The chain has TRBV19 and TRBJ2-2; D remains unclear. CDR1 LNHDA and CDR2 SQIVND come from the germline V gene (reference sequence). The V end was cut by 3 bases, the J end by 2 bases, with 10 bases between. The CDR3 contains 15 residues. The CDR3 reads CASSILVTNTGELFF. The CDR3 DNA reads TGTGCCAGTAGTATTCTGGTGACTAACACCGGGGAGCTGTTTTTT.

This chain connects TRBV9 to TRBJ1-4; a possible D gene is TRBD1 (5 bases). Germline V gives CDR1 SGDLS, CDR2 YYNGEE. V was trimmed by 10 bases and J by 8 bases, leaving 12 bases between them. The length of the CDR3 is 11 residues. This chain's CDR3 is CAQGVEEKLFF. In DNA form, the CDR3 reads TGTGCCCAGGGAGTAGAGGAAAAACTGTTTTTT.

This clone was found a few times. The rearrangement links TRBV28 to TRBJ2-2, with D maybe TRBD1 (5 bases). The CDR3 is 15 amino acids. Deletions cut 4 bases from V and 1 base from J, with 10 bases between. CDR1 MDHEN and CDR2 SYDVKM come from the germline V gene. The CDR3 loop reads CASSSWGMNTGELFF. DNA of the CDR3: TGTGCCAGCAGTTCTTGGGGCATGAACACCGGGGAGCTGTTTTTT.

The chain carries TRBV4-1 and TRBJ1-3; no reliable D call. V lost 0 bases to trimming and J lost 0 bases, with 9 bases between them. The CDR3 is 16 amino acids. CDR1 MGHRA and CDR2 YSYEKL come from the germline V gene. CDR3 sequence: CASSQELAISGNTIYF. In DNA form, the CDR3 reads TGCGCCAGCAGCCAAGAGCTAGCTATCTCTGGAAACACCATATATTTT.

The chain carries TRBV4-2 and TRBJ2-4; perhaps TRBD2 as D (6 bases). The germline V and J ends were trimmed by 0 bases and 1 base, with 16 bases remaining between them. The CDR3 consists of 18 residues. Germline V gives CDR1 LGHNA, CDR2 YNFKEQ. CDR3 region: CASSQEPAGGPAKNIQYF. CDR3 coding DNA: TGTGCCAGCAGCCAAGAGCCCGCCGGGGGACCGGCCAAAAACATTCAGTACTTC.

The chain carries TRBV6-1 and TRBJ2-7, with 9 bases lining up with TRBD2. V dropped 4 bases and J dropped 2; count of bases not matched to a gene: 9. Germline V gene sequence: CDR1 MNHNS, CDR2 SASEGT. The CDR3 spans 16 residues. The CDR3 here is CASSGWPSGAAYEQYF. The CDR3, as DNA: TGTGCCAGCAGTGGGTGGCCTAGCGGGGCCGCCTACGAGCAGTACTTC.

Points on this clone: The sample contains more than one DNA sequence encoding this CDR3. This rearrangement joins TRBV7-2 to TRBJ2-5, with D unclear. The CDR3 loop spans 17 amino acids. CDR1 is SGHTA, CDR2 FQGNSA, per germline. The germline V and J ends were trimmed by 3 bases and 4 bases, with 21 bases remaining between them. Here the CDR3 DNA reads TGTGCCAGCAGCTTGGCGCCGGCTAGAGGTTGGGGAGAGACCCAGTACTTC. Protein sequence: CASSLAPARGWGETQYF.

CDR3 coding DNA: TGTGCCAGCAGTTACCGTGACAGGGGCTACGAGCAGTACTTC. Its translation: CASSYRDRGYEQYF. V usage is TRBV6-5 and J usage is TRBJ2-7; the match to TRBD1 covers 8 bases. The CDR3 has 14 amino acids. V lost 2 bases, J lost 3 bases, and 3 bases stayed unmatched. Per the germline V gene, CDR1 is MNHEY and CDR2 is SVGAGI.

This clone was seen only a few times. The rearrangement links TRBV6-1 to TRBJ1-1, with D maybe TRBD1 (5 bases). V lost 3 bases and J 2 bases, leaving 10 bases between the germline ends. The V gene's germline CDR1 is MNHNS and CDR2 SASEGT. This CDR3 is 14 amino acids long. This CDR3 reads CASSESRVNTEAFF. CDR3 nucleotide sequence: TGTGCCAGCAGTGAGTCCAGGGTTAACACTGAAGCTTTCTTT.

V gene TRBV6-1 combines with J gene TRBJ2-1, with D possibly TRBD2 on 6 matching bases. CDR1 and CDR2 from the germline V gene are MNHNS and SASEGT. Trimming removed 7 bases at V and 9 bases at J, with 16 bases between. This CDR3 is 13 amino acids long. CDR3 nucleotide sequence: TGTGCCAGCAATCGGGCTAGCGAAGGTGAGCAGTTCTTC. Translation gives CASNRASEGEQFF.

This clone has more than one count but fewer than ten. CDR3 sequence (DNA): TGTGCCAGCAGCTTATCAGAGAACACTGAAGCTTTCTTT. It encodes CASSLSENTEAFF. V and J are TRBV13 and TRBJ1-1; no clear D. This CDR3 has 13 residues. Trimming left V 2 bases short and J 1 base short, with 5 bases between. Germline loops: CDR1 PRHDT, CDR2 FYEKMQ (reference sequence).

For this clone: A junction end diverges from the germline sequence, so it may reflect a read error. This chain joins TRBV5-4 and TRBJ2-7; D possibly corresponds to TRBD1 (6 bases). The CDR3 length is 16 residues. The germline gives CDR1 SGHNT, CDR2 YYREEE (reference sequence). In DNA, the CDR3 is TGTGCCAGCAGCTTTACCAACCTAGAGGGGACAAGGAGTACGAACTTC. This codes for CASSFTNLEGTRSTNF.